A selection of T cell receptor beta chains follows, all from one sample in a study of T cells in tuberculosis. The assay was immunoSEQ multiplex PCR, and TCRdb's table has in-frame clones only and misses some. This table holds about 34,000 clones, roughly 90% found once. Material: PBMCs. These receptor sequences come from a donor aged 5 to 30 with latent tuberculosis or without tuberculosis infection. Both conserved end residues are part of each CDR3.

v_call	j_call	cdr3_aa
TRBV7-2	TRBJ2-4	CASSLDTGGNIQYF
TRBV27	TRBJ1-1	CASSFSGGFMNTEAFF
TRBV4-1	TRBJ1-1	CASSQGGRGAMNTEAFF
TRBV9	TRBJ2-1	CASSLSGTVISSYNEQFF
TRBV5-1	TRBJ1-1	CASSLGDSSGAFF
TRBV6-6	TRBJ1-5	CASSYGAGGNQPQHF
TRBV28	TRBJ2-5	CASSFGVGETQYF
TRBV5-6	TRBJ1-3	CASSSERAGGNTIYF
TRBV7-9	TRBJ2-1	CASSLGIEQFF
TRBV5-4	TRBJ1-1	CASSLVPGELRETFF
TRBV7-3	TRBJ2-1	CASSRGGSYNEQFF
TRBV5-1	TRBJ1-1	CASSLEGQGFTEAFF
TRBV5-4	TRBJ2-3	CASQQGRTDTQYF
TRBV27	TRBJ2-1	CASSLLWGDGEQFF
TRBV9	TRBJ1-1	CASSPRVGVAEAFF
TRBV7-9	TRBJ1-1	CASSLAGQGLNTEAFF
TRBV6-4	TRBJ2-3	CASSDRFARDRTNCTQYF
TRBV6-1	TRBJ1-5	CASSEDRTGFNQPQHF
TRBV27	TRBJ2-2	CASSSTGELFF
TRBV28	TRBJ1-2	CASSLWWDRYGYTF
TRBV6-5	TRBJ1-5	CASSYAGSDQPQHF
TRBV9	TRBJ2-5	CASKKGGAGETQYF
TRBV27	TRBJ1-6	CASSFGQYNSPLHF
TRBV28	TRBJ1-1	CASSLTENTEAFF
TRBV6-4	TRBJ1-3	CASSDGTGGAYFSGNTIYF
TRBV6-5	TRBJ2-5	CASSYRVGGVETQYF
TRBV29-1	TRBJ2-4	CSVAYSTGGDIQYF
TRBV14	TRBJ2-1	CASTDFRGTYESEQFF
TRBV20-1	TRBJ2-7	CSARGEEQYF
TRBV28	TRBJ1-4	CASQGTNEKLFF
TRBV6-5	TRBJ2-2	CASRTPGDGELFF
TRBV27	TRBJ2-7	CASLARDRLNEQYF
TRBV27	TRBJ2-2	CASSKKWTANTGELFF
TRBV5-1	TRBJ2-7	CASRPVGTGSYEQYF
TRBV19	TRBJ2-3	CASRAGTVRHF
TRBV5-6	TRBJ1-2	CASRIGDWSYTF
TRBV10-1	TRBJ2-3	CASSDPGGAGDTQYF